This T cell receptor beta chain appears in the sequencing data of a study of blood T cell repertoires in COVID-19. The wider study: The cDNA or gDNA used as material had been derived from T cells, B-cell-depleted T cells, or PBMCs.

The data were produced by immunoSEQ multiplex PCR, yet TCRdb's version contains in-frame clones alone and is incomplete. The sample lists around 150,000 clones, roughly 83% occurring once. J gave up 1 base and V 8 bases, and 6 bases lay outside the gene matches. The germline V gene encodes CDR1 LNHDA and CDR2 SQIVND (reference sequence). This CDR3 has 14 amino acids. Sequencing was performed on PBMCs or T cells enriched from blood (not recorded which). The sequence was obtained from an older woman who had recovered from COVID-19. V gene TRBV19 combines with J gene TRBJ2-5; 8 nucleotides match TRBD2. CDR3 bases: TGTGCCAGTCGAAACGGGGGGGCCCAAGAGACCCAGTACTTC. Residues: CASRNGGAQETQYF.